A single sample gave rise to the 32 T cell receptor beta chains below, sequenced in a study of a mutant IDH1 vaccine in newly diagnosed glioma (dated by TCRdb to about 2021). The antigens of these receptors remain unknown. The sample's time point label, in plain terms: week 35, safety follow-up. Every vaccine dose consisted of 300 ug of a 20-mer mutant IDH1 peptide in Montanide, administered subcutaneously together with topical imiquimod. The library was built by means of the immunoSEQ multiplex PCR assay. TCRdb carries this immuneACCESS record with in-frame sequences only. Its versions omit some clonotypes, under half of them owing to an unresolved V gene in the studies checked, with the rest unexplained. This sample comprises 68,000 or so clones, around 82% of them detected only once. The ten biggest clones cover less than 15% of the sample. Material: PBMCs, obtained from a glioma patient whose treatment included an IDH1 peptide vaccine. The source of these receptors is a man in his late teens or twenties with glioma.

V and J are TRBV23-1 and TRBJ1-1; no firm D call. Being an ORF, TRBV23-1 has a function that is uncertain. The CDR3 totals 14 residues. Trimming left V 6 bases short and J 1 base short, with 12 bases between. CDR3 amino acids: CASSPPRSNTEAFF. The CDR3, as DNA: TGCGCCAGCAGCCCCCCCAGATCGAACACTGAAGCTTTCTTT.

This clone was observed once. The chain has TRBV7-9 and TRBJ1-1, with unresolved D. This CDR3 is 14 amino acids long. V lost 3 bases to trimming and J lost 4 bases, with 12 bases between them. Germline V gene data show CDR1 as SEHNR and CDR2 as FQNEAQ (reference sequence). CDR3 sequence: CASSFSSRVTEAFF. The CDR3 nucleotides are TGTGCCAGCAGCTTCAGCTCTCGAGTCACTGAAGCTTTCTTT.

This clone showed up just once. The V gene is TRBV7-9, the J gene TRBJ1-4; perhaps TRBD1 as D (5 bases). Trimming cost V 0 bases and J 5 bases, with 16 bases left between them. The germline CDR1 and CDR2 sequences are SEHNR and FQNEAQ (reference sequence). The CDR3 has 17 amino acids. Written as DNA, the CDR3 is TGTGCCAGCAGCTTAGCCCCCTTGGGGCAGACGAATGAAAAACTGTTTTTT. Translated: CASSLAPLGQTNEKLFF. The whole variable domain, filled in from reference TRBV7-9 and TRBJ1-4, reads DTGVSQNPRHKITKRGQNVTFRCDPISEHNRLYWYRQTLGQGPEFLTYFQNEAQLEKSRLLSDRFSAERPKGSFSTLEIQRTEQGDSAMYLCASSLAPLGQTNEKLFFGSGTQLSVL.

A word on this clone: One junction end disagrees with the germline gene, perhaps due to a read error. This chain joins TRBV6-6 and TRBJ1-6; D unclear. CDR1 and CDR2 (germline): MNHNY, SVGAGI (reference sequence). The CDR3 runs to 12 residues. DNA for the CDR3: TGTGCCAGCAGCACTATAAATTCGCCCCTCCACTTT. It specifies CASSTINSPLHF.

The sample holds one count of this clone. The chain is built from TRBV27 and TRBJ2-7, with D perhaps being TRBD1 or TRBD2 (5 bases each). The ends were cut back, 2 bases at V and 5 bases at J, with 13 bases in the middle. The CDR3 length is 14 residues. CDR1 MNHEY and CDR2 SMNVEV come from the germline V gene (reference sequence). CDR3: CASSLKAGTDEQYF. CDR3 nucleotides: TGTGCCAGCAGTTTAAAAGCTGGGACCGACGAGCAGTACTTC.

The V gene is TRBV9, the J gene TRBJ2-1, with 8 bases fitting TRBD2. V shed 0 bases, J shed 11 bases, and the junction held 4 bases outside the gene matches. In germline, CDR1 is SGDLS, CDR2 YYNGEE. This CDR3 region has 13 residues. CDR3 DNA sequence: TGTGCCAGCAGCGTAGATGGCGGGAGGAAGCAGTTCTTC. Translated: CASSVDGGRKQFF.

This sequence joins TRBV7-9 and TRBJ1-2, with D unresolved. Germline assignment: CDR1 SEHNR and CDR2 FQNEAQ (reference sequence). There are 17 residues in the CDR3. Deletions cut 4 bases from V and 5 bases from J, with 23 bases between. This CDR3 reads CASSSTRGPRVFYGYTF. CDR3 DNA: TGTGCCAGCAGCTCGACCCGCGGACCAAGGGTGTTTTATGGCTACACCTTC.

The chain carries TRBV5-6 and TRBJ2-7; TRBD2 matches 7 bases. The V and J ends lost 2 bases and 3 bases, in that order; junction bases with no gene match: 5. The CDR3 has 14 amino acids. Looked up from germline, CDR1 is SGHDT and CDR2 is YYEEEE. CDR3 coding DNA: TGTGCCAGCAGCTTAGCGGGATCCGGCTACGAGCAGTACTTC. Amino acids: CASSLAGSGYEQYF.

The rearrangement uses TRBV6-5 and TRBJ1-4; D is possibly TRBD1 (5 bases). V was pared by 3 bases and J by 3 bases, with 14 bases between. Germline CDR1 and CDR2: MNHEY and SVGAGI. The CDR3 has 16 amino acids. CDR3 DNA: TGTGCCAGCAGTTATAGGGACGGAGTGCCTAATGAAAAACTGTTTTTT. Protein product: CASSYRDGVPNEKLFF.

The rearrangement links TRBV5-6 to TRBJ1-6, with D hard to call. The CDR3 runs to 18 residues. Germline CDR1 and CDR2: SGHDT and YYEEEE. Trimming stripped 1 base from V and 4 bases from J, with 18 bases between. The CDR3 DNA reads TGTGCCAGCAGCTTGAAACAGCCCTCAGGAAGGTATAATTCACCCCTCCACTTT. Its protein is CASSLKQPSGRYNSPLHF. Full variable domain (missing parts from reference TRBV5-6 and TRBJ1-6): DAGVTQSPTHLIKTRGQQVTLRCSPKSGHDTVSWYQQALGQGPQFIFQYYEEEERQRGNFPDRFSGHQFPNYSSELNVNALLLGDSALYLCASSLKQPSGRYNSPLHFGNGTRLTVT.

The CDR3 loop reads CASSLERDRALPEAFF. CDR3 sequence (DNA): TGTGCCAGCAGCTTAGAGAGGGACAGGGCGCTACCTGAAGCTTTCTTT. The rearrangement links TRBV7-6 to TRBJ1-1, with TRBD1 identical over 9 bases. From germline, CDR1 is SGHVS and CDR2 FNYEAQ. This CDR3 region has 16 residues. Unmatched junction bases numbered 9, after V lost 1 base and J lost 6 bases.

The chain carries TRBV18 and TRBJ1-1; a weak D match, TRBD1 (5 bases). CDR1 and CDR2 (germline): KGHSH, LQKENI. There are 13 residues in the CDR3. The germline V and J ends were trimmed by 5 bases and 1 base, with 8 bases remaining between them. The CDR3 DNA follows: TGTGCCAGCTCAGCCGACAGGAACACTGAAGCTTTCTTT. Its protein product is CASSADRNTEAFF.

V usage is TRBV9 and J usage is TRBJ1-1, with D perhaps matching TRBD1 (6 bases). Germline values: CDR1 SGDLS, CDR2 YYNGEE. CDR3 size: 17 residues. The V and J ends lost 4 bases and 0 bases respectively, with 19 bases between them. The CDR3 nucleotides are TGTGCCAGCAGCCGAACTAACAGGGCCTCCATGAACACTGAAGCTTTCTTT. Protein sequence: CASSRTNRASMNTEAFF.

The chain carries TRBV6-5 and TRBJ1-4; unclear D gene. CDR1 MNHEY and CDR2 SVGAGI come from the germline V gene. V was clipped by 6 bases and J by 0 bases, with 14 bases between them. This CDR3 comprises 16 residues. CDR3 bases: TGTGCCAGCAGCTACCGACACTCTGCAACTAATGAAAAACTGTTTTTT. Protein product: CASSYRHSATNEKLFF.

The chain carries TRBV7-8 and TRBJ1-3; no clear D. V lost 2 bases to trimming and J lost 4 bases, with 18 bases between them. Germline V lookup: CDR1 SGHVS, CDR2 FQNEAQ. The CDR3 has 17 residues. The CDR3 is CASSLNGLELLGNTIYF. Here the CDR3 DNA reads TGTGCCAGCAGCTTAAACGGGCTAGAGCTATTAGGAAACACCATATATTTT. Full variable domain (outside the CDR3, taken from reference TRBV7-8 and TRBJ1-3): GAGVSQSPRYKVAKRGQDVALRCDPISGHVSLFWYQQALGQGPEFLTYFQNEAQLDKSGLPSDRFFAERPEGSVSTLKIQRTQQEDSAVYLCASSLNGLELLGNTIYFGEGSWLTVV.

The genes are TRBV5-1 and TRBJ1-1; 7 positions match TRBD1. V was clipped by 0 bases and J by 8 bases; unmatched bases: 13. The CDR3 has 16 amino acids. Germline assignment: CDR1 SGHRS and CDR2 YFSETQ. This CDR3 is CASSLVTLAGGGEAFF. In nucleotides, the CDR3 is TGCGCCAGCAGCTTGGTAACTTTGGCAGGGGGAGGAGAAGCTTTCTTT.

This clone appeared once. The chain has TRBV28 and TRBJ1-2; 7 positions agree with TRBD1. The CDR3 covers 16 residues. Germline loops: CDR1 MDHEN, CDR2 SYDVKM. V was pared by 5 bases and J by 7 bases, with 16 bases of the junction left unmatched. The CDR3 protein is CASSPRTGAQQRGYTF. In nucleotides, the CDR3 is TGTGCCAGCAGTCCGAGGACAGGCGCCCAGCAACGTGGCTACACCTTC.

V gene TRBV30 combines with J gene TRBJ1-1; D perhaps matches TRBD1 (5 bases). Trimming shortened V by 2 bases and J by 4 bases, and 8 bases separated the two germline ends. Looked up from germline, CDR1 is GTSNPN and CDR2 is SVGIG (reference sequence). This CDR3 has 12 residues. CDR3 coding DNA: TGTGCCTGGAGTCCCGACAGCACTGAAGCTTTCTTT. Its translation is CAWSPDSTEAFF.

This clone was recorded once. The CDR3 spells CASSPPGAGFYAGYTF. The CDR3 bases are TGTGCCAGCAGCCCCCCGGGGGCCGGGTTCTATGCTGGCTACACCTTC. J is TRBJ1-2 and V is TRBV14, with D possibly TRBD1 on 6 matching bases. V lost 4 bases and J 7 bases, leaving 22 bases between the germline ends. Germline loops: CDR1 SGHDN, CDR2 FVKESK. The CDR3 runs 16 residues.

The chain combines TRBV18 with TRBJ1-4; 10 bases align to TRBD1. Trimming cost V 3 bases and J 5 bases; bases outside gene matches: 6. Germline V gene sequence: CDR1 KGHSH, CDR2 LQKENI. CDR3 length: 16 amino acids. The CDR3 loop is CASSPLWTGGNEKLFF. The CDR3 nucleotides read TGTGCCAGCTCACCCCTATGGACAGGGGGAAATGAAAAACTGTTTTTT.

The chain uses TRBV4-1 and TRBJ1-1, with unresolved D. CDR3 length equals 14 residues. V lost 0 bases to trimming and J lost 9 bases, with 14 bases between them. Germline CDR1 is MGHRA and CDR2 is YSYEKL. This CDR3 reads CASSQDIDGYQAFF. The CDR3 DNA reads TGCGCCAGCAGCCAAGATATTGATGGATATCAAGCTTTCTTT.

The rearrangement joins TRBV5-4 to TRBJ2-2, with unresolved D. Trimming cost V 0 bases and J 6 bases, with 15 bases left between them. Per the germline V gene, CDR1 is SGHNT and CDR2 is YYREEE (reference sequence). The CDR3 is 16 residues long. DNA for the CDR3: TGTGCCAGCAGCTTGGATAGTCGCCGGTCGGCCGGGGAGCTGTTTTTT. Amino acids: CASSLDSRRSAGELFF.

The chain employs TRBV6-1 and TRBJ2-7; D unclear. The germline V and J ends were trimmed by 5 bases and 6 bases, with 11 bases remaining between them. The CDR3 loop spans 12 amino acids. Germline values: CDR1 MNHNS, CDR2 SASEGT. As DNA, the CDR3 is TGTGCCAGCAGTCGACTTTCGTCCGAGCAGTACTTC. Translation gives CASSRLSSEQYF.

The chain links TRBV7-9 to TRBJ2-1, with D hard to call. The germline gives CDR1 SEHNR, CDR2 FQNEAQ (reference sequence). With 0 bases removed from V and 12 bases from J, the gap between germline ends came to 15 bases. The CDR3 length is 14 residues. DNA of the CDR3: TGTGCCAGCAGCTTAGCCGGTCTGGGGTATTTGCAGTTCTTC. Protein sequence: CASSLAGLGYLQFF.

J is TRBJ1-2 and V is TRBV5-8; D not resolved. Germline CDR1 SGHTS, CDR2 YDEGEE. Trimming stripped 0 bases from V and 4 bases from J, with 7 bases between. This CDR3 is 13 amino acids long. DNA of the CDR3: TGTGCCAGCAGCTTGGCTAAAGGCTATGGCTACACCTTC. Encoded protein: CASSLAKGYGYTF.

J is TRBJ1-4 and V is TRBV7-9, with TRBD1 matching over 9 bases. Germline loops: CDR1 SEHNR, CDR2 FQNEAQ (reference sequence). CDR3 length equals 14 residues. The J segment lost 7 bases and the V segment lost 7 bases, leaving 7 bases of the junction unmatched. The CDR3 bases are TGTGCCAGCATTCCGGGGACAGGGACTGAAAAACTGTTTTTT. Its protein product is CASIPGTGTEKLFF.

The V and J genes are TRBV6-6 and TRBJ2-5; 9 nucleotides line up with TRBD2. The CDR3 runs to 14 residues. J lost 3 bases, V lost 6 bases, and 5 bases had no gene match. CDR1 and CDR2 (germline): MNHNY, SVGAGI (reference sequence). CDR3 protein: CASSISGREETQYF. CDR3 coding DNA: TGTGCCAGCAGCATTAGCGGGAGAGAAGAGACCCAGTACTTC.

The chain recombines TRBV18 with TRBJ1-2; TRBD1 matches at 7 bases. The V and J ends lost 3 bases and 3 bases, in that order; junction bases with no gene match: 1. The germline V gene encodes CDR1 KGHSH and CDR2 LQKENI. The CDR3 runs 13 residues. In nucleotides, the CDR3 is TGTGCCAGCTCACCGGGACAGTACTATGGCTACACCTTC. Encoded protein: CASSPGQYYGYTF.

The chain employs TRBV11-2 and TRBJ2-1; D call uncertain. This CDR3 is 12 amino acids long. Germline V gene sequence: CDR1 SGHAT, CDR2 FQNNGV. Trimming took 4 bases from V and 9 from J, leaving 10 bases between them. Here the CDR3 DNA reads TGTGCCAGCAGCTCAGGCGTTGCTGAGCAGTTCTTC. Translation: CASSSGVAEQFF.

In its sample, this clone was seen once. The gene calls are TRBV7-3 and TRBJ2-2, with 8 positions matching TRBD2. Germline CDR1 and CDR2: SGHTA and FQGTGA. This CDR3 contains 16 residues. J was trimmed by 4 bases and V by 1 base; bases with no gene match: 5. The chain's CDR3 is CASSLMKLAGTGELFF. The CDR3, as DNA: TGTGCCAGCAGCTTAATGAAGCTAGCGGGCACCGGGGAGCTGTTTTTT.

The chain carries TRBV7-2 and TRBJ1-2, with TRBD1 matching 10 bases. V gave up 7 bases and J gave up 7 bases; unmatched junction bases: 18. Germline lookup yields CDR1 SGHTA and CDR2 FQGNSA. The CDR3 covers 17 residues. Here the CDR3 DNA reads TGTGCCAGCATCCGACGTCCTGGGGACAGGGGCCCAGGTGGCTACACCTTC. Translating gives CASIRRPGDRGPGGYTF. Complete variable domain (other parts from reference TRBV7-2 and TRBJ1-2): GAGVSQSPSNKVTEKGKDVELRCDPISGHTALYWYRQSLGQGLEFLIYFQGNSAPDKSGLPSDRFSAERTGGSVSTLTIQRTQQEDSAVYLCASIRRPGDRGPGGYTFGSGTRLTVV.

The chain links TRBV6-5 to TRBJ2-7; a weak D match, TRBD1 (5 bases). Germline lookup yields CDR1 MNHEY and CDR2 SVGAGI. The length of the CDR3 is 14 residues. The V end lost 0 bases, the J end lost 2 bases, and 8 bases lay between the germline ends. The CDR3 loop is CASSYSDSAYEQYF. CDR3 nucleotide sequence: TGTGCCAGCAGTTACTCCGACAGTGCCTACGAGCAGTACTTC.